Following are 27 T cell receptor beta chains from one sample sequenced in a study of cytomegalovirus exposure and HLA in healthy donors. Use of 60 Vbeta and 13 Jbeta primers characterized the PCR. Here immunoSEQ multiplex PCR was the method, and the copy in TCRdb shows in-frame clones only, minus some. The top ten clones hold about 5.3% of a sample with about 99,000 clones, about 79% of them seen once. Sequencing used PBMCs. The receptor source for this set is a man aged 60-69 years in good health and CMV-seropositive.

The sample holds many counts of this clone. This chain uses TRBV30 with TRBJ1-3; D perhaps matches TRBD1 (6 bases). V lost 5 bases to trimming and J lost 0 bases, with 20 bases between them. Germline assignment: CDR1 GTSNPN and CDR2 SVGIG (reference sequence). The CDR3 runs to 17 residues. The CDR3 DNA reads TGTGCCTGGGGACCGCCTAGAGGGACATTCTCTGGAAACACCATATATTTT. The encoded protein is CAWGPPRGTFSGNTIYF.

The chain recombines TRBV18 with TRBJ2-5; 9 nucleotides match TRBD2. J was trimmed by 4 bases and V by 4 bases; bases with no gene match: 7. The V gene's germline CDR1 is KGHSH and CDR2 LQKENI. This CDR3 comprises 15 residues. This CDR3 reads CASSRFSGGRETQYF. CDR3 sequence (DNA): TGTGCCAGCTCACGTTTCAGCGGGGGGCGAGAGACCCAGTACTTC. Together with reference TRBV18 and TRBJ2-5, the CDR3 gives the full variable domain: NAGVMQNPRHLVRRRGQEARLRCSPMKGHSHVYWYRQLPEEGLKFMVYLQKENIIDESGMPKERFSAEFPKEGPSILRIQQVVRGDSAAYFCASSRFSGGRETQYFGPGTRLLVL.

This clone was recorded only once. CDR3 DNA sequence: TGCGCCAGCAGCTTAGGGAGCTCCTACGAGCAGTACTTC. Its translation: CASSLGSSYEQYF. V gene TRBV5-1 combines with J gene TRBJ2-7; D perhaps matches TRBD2 (5 bases). The CDR3 consists of 13 residues. Germline-derived CDR1 and CDR2 are SGHRS and YFSETQ. V dropped 2 bases and J dropped 0 bases, with 6 bases sitting between them.

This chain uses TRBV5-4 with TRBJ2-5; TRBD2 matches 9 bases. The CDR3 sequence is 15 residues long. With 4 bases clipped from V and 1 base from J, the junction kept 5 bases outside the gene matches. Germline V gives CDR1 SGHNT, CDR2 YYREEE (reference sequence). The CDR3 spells CASSQKRGVQETQYF. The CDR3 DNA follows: TGTGCCAGCAGCCAGAAGCGGGGGGTCCAAGAGACCCAGTACTTC.

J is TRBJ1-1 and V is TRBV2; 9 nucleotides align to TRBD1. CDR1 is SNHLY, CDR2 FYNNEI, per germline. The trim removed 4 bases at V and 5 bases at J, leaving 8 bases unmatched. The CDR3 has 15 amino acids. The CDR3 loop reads CASSVQTGGATEAFF. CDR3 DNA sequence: TGTGCCAGCAGTGTGCAGACAGGGGGGGCAACTGAAGCTTTCTTT.

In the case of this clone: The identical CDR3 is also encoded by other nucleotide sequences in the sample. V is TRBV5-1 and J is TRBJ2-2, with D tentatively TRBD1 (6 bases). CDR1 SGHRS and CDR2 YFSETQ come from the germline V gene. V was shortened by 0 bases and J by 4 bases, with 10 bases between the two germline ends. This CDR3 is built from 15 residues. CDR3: CASSLVGGVTGELFF. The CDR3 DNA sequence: TGCGCCAGCAGCTTGGTAGGGGGAGTCACCGGGGAGCTGTTTTTT.

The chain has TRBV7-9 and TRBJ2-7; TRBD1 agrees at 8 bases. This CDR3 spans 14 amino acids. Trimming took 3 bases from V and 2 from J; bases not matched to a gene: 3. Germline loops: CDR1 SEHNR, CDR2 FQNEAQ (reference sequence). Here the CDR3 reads CASSLDRATYEQYF. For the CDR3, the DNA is TGTGCCAGCAGCTTGGACAGGGCGACCTACGAGCAGTACTTC.

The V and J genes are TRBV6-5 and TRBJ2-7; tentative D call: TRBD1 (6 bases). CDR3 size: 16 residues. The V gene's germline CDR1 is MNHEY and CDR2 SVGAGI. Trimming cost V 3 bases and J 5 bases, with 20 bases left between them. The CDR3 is CASSYLRQVAFHEQYF. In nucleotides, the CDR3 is TGTGCCAGCAGTTATCTCCGACAGGTGGCATTTCACGAGCAGTACTTC.

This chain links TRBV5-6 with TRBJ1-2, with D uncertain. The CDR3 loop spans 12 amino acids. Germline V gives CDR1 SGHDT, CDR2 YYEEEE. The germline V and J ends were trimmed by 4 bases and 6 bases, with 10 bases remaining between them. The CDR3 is CASSLDWDGYTF. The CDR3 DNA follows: TGTGCCAGCAGCCTAGACTGGGATGGCTACACCTTC.

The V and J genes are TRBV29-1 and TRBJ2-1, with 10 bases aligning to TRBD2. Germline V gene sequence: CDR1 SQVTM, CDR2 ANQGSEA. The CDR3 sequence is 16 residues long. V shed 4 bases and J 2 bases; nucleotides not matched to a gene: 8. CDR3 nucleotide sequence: TGCAGCGTTGGGGGCCTAGCGGGGGCCACCTACAATGAGCAGTTCTTC. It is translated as CSVGGLAGATYNEQFF.

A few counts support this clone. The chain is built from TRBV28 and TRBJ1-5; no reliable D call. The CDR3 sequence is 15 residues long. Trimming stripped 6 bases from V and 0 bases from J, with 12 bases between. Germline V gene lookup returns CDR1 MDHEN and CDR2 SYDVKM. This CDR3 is CASRVGEFSNQPQHF. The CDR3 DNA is TGTGCCAGCAGAGTCGGAGAGTTTAGCAATCAGCCCCAGCATTTT.

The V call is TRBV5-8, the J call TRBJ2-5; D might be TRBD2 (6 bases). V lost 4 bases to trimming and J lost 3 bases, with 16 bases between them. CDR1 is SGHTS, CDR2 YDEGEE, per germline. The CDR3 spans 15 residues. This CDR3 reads CASSGAGLGEETQYF. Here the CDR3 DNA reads TGTGCCAGCAGCGGCGCGGGGCTAGGGGAAGAGACCCAGTACTTC.

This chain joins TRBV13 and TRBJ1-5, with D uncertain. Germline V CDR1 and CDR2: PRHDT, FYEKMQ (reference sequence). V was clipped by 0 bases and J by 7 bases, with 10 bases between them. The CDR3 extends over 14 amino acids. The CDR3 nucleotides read TGTGCCAGCAGCTTAGGCGGTCGGGAACAGCCCCAGCATTTT. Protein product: CASSLGGREQPQHF.

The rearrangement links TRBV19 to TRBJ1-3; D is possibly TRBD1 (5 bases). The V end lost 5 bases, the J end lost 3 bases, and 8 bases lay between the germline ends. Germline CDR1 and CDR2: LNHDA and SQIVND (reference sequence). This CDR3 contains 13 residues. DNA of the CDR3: TGTGCCAGTAGTGCACAGGTTGGAAACACCATATATTTT. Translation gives CASSAQVGNTIYF.

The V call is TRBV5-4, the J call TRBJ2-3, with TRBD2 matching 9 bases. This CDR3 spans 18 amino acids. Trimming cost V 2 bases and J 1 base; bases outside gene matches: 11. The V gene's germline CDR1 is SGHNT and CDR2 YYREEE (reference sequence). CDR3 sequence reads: CASSLAGGPIGGTDTQYF. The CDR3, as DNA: TGTGCCAGCAGCTTAGCGGGGGGTCCTATTGGGGGCACAGATACGCAGTATTTT.

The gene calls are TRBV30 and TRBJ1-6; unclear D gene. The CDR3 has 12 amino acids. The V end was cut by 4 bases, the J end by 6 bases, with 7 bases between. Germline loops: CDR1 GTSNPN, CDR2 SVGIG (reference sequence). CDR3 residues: CAWTGPNSPLHF. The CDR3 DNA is TGTGCCTGGACAGGTCCTAATTCACCCCTCCACTTT.

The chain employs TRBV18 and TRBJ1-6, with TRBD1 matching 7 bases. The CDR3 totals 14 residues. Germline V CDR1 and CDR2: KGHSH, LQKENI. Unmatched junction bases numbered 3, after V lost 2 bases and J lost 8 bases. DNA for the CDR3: TGTGCCAGCTCACCAGGGCAGGGGGATTCACCCCTCCACTTT. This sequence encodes CASSPGQGDSPLHF.

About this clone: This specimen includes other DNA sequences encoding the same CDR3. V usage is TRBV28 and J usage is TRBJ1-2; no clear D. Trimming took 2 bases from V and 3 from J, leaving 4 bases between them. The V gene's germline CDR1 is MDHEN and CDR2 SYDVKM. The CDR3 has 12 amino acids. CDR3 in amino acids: CASSLGDYGYTF. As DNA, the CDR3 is TGTGCCAGCAGTTTAGGAGACTATGGCTACACCTTC.

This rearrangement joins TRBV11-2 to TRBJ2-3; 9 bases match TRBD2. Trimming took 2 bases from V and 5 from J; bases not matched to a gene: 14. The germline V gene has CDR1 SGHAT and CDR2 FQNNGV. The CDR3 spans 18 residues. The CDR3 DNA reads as TGTGCCAGCAGCTTATATAGCCTGGGACTAGCCGGGGGAGATACGCAGTATTTT. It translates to CASSLYSLGLAGGDTQYF.

The CDR3 nucleotides are TGTGCCAGTAGTATAGGACAGAGTGGAAACACCATATATTTT. It yields the protein CASSIGQSGNTIYF. The chain carries TRBV19 and TRBJ1-3, with D possibly TRBD1 on 5 matching bases. Per the germline V gene, CDR1 is LNHDA and CDR2 is SQIVND (reference sequence). The CDR3 extends over 14 amino acids. Trimming removed 1 base from V and 3 bases from J, with 7 bases in between.

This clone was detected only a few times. The CDR3 nucleotides read TGTGCCAGCTCAGGTGACAGCCTTGGGGAGACCCAGTACTTC. Translation gives CASSGDSLGETQYF. The chain employs TRBV18 and TRBJ2-5, with D possibly being TRBD1 (5 bases). From germline, CDR1 is KGHSH and CDR2 LQKENI. CDR3 length: 14 residues. V lost 5 bases and J 5 bases, leaving 15 bases between the germline ends.

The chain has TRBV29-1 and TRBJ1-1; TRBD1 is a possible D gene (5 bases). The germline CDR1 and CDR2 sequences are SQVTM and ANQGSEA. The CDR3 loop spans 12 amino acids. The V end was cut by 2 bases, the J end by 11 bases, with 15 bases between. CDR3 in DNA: TGCAGCGTTGAAATCCTGACAAGGGGCGCTTTCTTT. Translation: CSVEILTRGAFF. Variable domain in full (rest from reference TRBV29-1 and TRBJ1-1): SAVISQKPSRDICQRGTSLTIQCQVDSQVTMMFWYRQQPGQSLTLIATANQGSEATYESGFVIDKFPISRPNLTFSTLTVSNMSPEDSSIYLCSVEILTRGAFFGQGTRLTVV.

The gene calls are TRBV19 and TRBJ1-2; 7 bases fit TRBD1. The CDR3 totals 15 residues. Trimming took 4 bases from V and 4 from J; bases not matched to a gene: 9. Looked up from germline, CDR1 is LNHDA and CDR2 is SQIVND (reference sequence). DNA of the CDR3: TGTGCCAGTAGTAGGGGGACAGCCTATTTCTATGGCTACACCTTC. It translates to CASSRGTAYFYGYTF.

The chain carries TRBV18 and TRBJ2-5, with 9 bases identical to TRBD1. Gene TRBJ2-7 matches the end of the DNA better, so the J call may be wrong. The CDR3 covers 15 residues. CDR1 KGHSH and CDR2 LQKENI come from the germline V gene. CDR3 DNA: TGTGCCAGCTCACCCCTTACAGGGGGCGGGTACGAGCAGTACTTC. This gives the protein CASSPLTGGGYEQYF.

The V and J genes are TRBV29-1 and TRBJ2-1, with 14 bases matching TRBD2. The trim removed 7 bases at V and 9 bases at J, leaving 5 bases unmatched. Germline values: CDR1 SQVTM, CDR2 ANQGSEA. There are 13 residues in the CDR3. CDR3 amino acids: CSALTSGGGEQFF. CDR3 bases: TGCAGCGCCCTGACTAGCGGGGGGGGTGAGCAGTTCTTC.

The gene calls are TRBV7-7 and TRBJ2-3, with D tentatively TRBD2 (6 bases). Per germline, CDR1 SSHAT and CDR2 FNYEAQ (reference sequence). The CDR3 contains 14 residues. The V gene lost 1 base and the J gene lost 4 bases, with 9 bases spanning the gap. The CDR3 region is CASSLDGGADTQYF. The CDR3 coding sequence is TGTGCCAGCAGCTTAGATGGAGGGGCAGATACGCAGTATTTT.

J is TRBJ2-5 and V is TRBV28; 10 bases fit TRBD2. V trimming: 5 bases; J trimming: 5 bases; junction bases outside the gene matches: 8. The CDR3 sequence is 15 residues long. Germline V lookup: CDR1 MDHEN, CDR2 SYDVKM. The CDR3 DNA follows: TGTGCCAGCAGTGCACAGCGGGGGGGCGGGGAGACCCAGTACTTC. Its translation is CASSAQRGGGETQYF. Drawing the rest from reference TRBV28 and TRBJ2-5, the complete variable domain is DVKVTQSSRYLVKRTGEKVFLECVQDMDHENMFWYRQDPGLGLRLIYFSYDVKMKEKGDIPEGYSVSREKKERFSLILESASTNQTSMYLCASSAQRGGGETQYFGPGTRLLVL.